This entry describes one T cell receptor beta chain. Per the germline V gene, CDR1 is SGHTA and CDR2 is FQGNSA. The V segment lost 5 bases and the J segment 2 bases; nucleotides outside the gene matches: 9. The CDR3 has 16 residues. The data were obtained in a study of blood T cell repertoires in COVID-19. Overall study context: PBMCs, B-cell-depleted T cells, or T cells were the source of the cDNA or gDNA that made up the material.

In the study's own analysis: Estimation of nucleated cell counts was performed using reference gene primer amplification. Some clones are missing from TCRdb's copy, which holds only in-frame ones; the method was immunoSEQ multiplex PCR. V, J and clone size are those of that table, while D and trimming were read from the DNA. Among about 220,000 clones, roughly 88% were seen once, and the ten largest hold around 2.5%. The receptor was derived from a woman in her thirties or forties with acute COVID-19. Material for sequencing was PBMCs or T cells enriched from blood (not recorded which). The rearrangement uses TRBV7-2 and TRBJ2-7, with TRBD2 matching 10 bases. The CDR3 DNA follows: TGTGCCAGCAGCCGGATACCAGCGGGGGGGCCCTACGAGCAGTACTTC. Protein: CASSRIPAGGPYEQYF.